The 24 T cell receptor beta chains presented below share a single source sample, sequenced in a study of T cell responses to AZD1222 COVID-19 vaccine. The method was immunoSEQ multiplex PCR; TCRdb's version includes in-frame clones alone and lacks a portion of them. The data hold approximately 100,000 clones, with approximately 87% observed a single time. The material sequenced was peripheral blood, taken 28 days after the second AZD1222 dose. The receptors here all came from an adult who received the AZD1222 COVID-19 vaccine.

The J gene is TRBJ2-5, the V gene TRBV7-8; TRBD2 aligns across 12 bases. The J segment lost 2 bases and the V segment lost 4 bases, leaving 8 bases of the junction unmatched. Germline assignment: CDR1 SGHVS and CDR2 FQNEAQ. The CDR3 runs to 17 residues. The CDR3, as DNA: TGTGCCAGCAGCTCCGGACTAGCGGGGCCCCTTCAAGAGACCCAGTACTTC. The encoded protein is CASSSGLAGPLQETQYF.

The rearrangement joins TRBV4-1 to TRBJ2-3, with 8 nucleotides matching TRBD1. V lost 2 bases to trimming and J lost 5 bases; unmatched junction nucleotides: 9. The CDR3 sequence is 16 residues long. Germline V gene sequence: CDR1 MGHRA, CDR2 YSYEKL. CDR3 loop: CASSQQVRGRIDTQYF. The CDR3 DNA reads TGCGCCAGCAGCCAACAGGTCAGGGGGCGAATAGATACGCAGTATTTT.

This rearrangement joins TRBV20-1 to TRBJ2-2, with D possibly TRBD2 on 5 matching bases. Per germline, CDR1 DFQATT and CDR2 SNEGSKA (reference sequence). Trimming shortened V by 3 bases and J by 5 bases, and 16 bases separated the two germline ends. This CDR3 is built from 15 residues. In DNA, the CDR3 is TGCAGTGCTAGTCGAGCGGACTTCGGGACCGGGGAGCTGTTTTTT. Its translation is CSASRADFGTGELFF.

This chain uses TRBV2 with TRBJ1-6; 7 bases are shared with TRBD1. In germline, CDR1 is SNHLY, CDR2 FYNNEI. The trim removed 6 bases at V and 7 bases at J, leaving 6 bases unmatched. The length of the CDR3 is 14 residues. Here the CDR3 DNA reads TGTGCCAGCAGCATAGACAGGGTAAATTCACCCCTCCACTTT. Translation gives CASSIDRVNSPLHF.

A few counts support this clone. The chain combines TRBV7-2 with TRBJ2-1; 12 nucleotides align to TRBD2. Germline loops: CDR1 SGHTA, CDR2 FQGNSA. The J segment lost 3 bases and the V segment lost 7 bases, leaving 4 bases of the junction unmatched. The CDR3 sequence is 15 residues long. CDR3 sequence reads: CASTLAGGNYNEQFF. The CDR3 nucleotides read TGTGCCAGCACCCTAGCGGGAGGGAACTACAATGAGCAGTTCTTC.

The chain couples TRBV4-1 to TRBJ2-7; 8 nucleotides line up with TRBD2. V trimming: 0 bases; J trimming: 0 bases; junction bases outside the gene matches: 4. The germline V gene has CDR1 MGHRA and CDR2 YSYEKL. CDR3 size: 16 residues. The CDR3 reads CASSQDVGLVSYEQYF. The CDR3 DNA reads as TGCGCCAGCAGCCAAGATGTGGGACTAGTCTCCTACGAGCAGTACTTC.

The chain combines TRBV1 with TRBJ2-1; the D call of TRBD1 is as the table states it, not checked on the DNA. TRBV1 constitutes a pseudogene. The CDR3 spans 16 residues. CDR3 residues: CTSSQEDSGTYNEQFF. As DNA, the CDR3 is TGCACCAGCAGCCAAGAGGACAGCGGCACCTACAATGAGCAGTTCTTC.

The rearrangement links TRBV18 to TRBJ2-7, with 9 bases matching TRBD1. Germline V gene sequence: CDR1 KGHSH, CDR2 LQKENI. There are 16 residues in the CDR3. The V and J ends lost 2 bases and 7 bases, in that order; junction bases with no gene match: 12. The CDR3 reads CASSPIGDRDVREQYF. The CDR3 DNA is TGTGCCAGCTCACCAATTGGGGACAGGGATGTGCGGGAGCAGTACTTC.

The chain is built from TRBV3-1 (or the pseudogene TRBV3-2) and TRBJ1-1; D not resolved. Germline V gene sequence: CDR1 LGHDT, CDR2 YNNKEL (reference sequence). This CDR3 contains 14 residues. V gave up 4 bases and J gave up 4 bases, with 13 bases separating them. DNA for the CDR3: TGTGCCAGCAGCCCCCTCGGGAAAGGCACTGAAGCTTTCTTT. This encodes CASSPLGKGTEAFF.

This chain joins TRBV9 and TRBJ2-3; D remains unclear. The V end lost 4 bases, the J end lost 0 bases, and 18 bases lay between the germline ends. Looked up from germline, CDR1 is SGDLS and CDR2 is YYNGEE. The CDR3 spans 17 residues. The DNA for the CDR3 is TGTGCCAGCAGCCCCTTACAGTGGGGTGGGAGCACAGATACGCAGTATTTT. This codes for CASSPLQWGGSTDTQYF.

A single count supports this clone. The chain joins TRBV7-9 to TRBJ1-2; tentative D call: TRBD1 (6 bases). Per germline, CDR1 SEHNR and CDR2 FQNEAQ (reference sequence). Trimming cost V 5 bases and J 8 bases, with 15 bases left between them. The CDR3 has 13 amino acids. CDR3 sequence: CASSPGASRGYTF. CDR3 sequence (DNA): TGTGCCAGCAGCCCGGGGGCCTCGCGGGGCTACACCTTC.

This clone was detected only a few times. The chain recombines TRBV2 with TRBJ1-5, with 8 bases aligning to TRBD1. Germline lookup yields CDR1 SNHLY and CDR2 FYNNEI. With 6 bases clipped from V and 7 bases from J, the junction kept 5 bases outside the gene matches. The CDR3 is 13 residues long. CDR3 nucleotides: TGTGCCAGCAGGCGGACAGGGATACAGCCCCAGCATTTT. This sequence encodes CASRRTGIQPQHF.

The genes are TRBV6-1 and TRBJ2-6, with D perhaps TRBD1 (5 bases). The V gene lost 0 bases and the J gene lost 2 bases, with 11 bases spanning the gap. CDR1 is MNHNS, CDR2 SASEGT, per germline. The CDR3 is 17 amino acids. The DNA for the CDR3 is TGTGCCAGCAGTGAAGCGGCAGGGATGGCTGGGGCCAACGTCCTGACTTTC. This encodes CASSEAAGMAGANVLTF.

This clone was seen a few times. This CDR3 reads CASSLEGASEAFF. CDR3 DNA: TGTGCCAGCAGCTTAGAAGGGGCATCTGAAGCTTTCTTT. The chain couples TRBV7-9 to TRBJ1-1; TRBD1 is a possible D gene (5 bases). The CDR3 covers 13 residues. Germline V gives CDR1 SEHNR, CDR2 FQNEAQ (reference sequence). V lost 1 base, J lost 6 bases, and 9 bases lay in between.

The V call is TRBV27, the J call TRBJ2-3; TRBD1 matches at 10 bases. The CDR3 extends over 16 amino acids. Germline V gene lookup returns CDR1 MNHEY and CDR2 SMNVEV (reference sequence). The J segment lost 5 bases and the V segment lost 6 bases, leaving 11 bases of the junction unmatched. CDR3 in DNA: TGTGCCAGCAGAAGGAACCGGGACAGGGGCCTAGATACGCAGTATTTT. As protein: CASRRNRDRGLDTQYF.

The rearrangement links TRBV10-2 to TRBJ2-3; 12 bases line up with TRBD2. After removal of 8 bases from V and 6 bases from J, the junction contained 9 bases not matched to a gene. Germline V gene data show CDR1 as WSHSY and CDR2 as SAAADI. The CDR3 runs to 15 residues. The CDR3 loop reads CASRSVGLAGDTQYF. The CDR3 DNA follows: TGCGCCAGCCGATCTGTAGGACTAGCGGGGGATACGCAGTATTTT.

The genes are TRBV27 and TRBJ1-1; TRBD1 aligns across 9 bases. The CDR3 runs 16 residues. The junction had 6 bases not matched to a gene; V was cut back by 4 bases and J by 0 bases. The germline V gene encodes CDR1 MNHEY and CDR2 SMNVEV (reference sequence). The CDR3 here is CASSWTGAPMNTEAFF. The CDR3 DNA sequence: TGTGCCAGCAGTTGGACAGGGGCACCTATGAACACTGAAGCTTTCTTT.

The J gene is TRBJ2-7, the V gene TRBV15; tentatively, D is TRBD1 or TRBD2 (6 bases each). The CDR3 contains 14 residues. Germline assignment: CDR1 LNHNV and CDR2 YYDKDF (reference sequence). V was trimmed by 1 base and J by 5 bases, leaving 12 bases between them. CDR3 sequence: CATSRGGASNEQYF. CDR3 nucleotides: TGTGCCACCAGCAGAGGGGGGGCTAGCAACGAGCAGTACTTC.

CDR3 sequence: CASSTQGPANTGELFF. The CDR3 DNA follows: TGTGCCAGCTCAACCCAGGGACCCGCGAACACCGGGGAGCTGTTTTTT. The chain employs TRBV18 and TRBJ2-2; TRBD1 or TRBD2 may be the D gene (5 bases each). V gave up 5 bases and J gave up 0 bases, with 13 bases separating them. The V gene's germline CDR1 is KGHSH and CDR2 LQKENI. CDR3 length: 16 amino acids.

The J gene is TRBJ1-3, the V gene TRBV2, with D possibly matching TRBD1 (6 bases). The V end lost 5 bases, the J end lost 4 bases, and 12 bases lay between the germline ends. This CDR3 is 14 amino acids long. The germline gives CDR1 SNHLY, CDR2 FYNNEI. In nucleotides, the CDR3 is TGTGCCAGCAGTCAGCAGGGGCCCGGAAACACCATATATTTT. Residues: CASSQQGPGNTIYF. The full variable domain, rest sourced from reference TRBV2 and TRBJ1-3, is EPEVTQTPSHQVTQMGQEVILRCVPISNHLYFYWYRQILGQKVEFLVSFYNNEISEKSEIFDDQFSVERPDGSNFTLKIRSTKLEDSAMYFCASSQQGPGNTIYFGEGSWLTVV.

The rearrangement links TRBV3-1 (or the pseudogene TRBV3-2) to TRBJ1-6, with D possibly matching TRBD1 (5 bases). Trimming took 1 base from V and 10 from J, leaving 11 bases between them. CDR1 LGHDT and CDR2 YNNKEL come from the germline V gene (reference sequence). This CDR3 spans 14 amino acids. The CDR3 here is CASSQAQGESPLHF. The DNA for the CDR3 is TGTGCCAGCAGCCAAGCGCAGGGTGAATCACCCCTCCACTTT.

The V call is TRBV7-2, the J call TRBJ1-3; D call uncertain. The V and J ends lost 5 bases and 4 bases respectively, with 12 bases between them. CDR3 size: 14 residues. Germline loops: CDR1 SGHTA, CDR2 FQGNSA. CDR3 in amino acids: CASSPPQIGNTIYF. The CDR3, as DNA: TGTGCCAGCAGCCCCCCGCAGATCGGAAACACCATATATTTT.

CDR3 DNA: TGCGCCAGCAGTGCTTTGTACTCACCGGGTGAGCAGTTCTTC. Translating gives CASSALYSPGEQFF. The rearrangement links TRBV10-1 to TRBJ2-1; no reliable D call. V was cut by 4 bases and J by 9 bases, with 16 bases left in between. Germline V gene sequence: CDR1 WNHNN, CDR2 SYGVQD (reference sequence). The CDR3 totals 14 residues.

This clone has more than one count but fewer than ten. The rearrangement uses TRBV6-6 and TRBJ1-3; 9 bases are a match to TRBD1. V lost 0 bases to trimming and J lost 0 bases; unmatched junction nucleotides: 0. The CDR3 is made up of 16 amino acids. Per germline, CDR1 MNHNY and CDR2 SVGAGI (reference sequence). CDR3 region: CASSYSTGGSGNTIYF. DNA of the CDR3: TGTGCCAGCAGTTACTCGACAGGGGGCTCTGGAAACACCATATATTTT.